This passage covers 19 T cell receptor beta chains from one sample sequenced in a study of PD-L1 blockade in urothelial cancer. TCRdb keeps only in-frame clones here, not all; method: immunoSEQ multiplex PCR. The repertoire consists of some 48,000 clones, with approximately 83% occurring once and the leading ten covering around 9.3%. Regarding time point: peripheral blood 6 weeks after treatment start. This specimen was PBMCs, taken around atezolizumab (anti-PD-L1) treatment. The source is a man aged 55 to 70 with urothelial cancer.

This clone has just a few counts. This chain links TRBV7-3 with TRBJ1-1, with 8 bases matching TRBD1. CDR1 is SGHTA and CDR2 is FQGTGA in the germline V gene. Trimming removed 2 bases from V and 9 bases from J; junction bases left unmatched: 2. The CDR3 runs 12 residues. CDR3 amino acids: CASSLPGGKAFF. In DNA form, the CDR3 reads TGTGCCAGCAGCTTACCAGGGGGCAAAGCTTTCTTT.

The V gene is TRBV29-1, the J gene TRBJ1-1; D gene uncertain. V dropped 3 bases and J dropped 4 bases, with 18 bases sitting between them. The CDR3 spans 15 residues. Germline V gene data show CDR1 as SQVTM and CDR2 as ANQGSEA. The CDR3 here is CSVEFRTWPPTEAFF. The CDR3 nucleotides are TGCAGCGTTGAGTTCCGAACCTGGCCCCCCACTGAAGCTTTCTTT.

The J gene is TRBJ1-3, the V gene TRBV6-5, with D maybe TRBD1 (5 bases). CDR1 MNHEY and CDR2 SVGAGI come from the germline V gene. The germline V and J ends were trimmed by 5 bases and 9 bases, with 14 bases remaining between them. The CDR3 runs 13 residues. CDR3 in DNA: TGTGCCAGCAGTACTTTTCAGGGAGGCACCATATATTTT. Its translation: CASSTFQGGTIYF.

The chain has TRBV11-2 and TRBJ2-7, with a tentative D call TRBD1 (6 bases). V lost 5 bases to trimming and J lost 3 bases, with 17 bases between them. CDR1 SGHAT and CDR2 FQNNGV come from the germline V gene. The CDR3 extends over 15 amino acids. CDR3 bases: TGTGCCAGCAGCAACCACCAGGGGCTCGTCTACGAGCAGTACTTC. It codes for CASSNHQGLVYEQYF.

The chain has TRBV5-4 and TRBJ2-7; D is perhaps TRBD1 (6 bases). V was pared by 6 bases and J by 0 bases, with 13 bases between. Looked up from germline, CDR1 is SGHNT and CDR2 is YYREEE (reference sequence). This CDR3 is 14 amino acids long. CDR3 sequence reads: CASTQRGSSYEQYF. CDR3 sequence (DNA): TGTGCCAGCACCCAGAGGGGGAGCTCCTACGAGCAGTACTTC.

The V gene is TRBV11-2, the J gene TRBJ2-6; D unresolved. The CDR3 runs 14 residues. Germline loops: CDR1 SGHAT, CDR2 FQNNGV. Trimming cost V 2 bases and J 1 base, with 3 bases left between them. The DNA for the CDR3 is TGTGCCAGCAGCTTACAATCTGGGGCCAACGTCCTGACTTTC. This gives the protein CASSLQSGANVLTF.

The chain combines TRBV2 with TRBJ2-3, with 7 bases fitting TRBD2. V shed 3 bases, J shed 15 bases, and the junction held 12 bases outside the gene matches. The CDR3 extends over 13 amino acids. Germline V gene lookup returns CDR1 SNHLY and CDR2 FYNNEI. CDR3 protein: CASSEMGDYGAYF. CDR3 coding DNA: TGTGCCAGCAGTGAGATGGGGGACTACGGCGCATATTTT.

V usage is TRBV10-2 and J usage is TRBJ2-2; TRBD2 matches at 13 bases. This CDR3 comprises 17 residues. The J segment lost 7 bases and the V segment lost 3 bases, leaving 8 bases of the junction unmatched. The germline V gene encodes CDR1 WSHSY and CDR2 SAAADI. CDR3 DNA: TGCGCCAGCAGTGACCCAACTAGCGGGGGGGCAGGCGGGGAGCTGTTTTTT. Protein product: CASSDPTSGGAGGELFF.

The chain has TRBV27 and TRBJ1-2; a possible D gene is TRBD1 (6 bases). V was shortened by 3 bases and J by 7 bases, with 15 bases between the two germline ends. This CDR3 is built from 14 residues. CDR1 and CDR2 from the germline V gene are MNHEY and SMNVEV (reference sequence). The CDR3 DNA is TGTGCCAGCAGTTTTCGGGGACAAGTTCGTGGCTACACCTTC. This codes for CASSFRGQVRGYTF.

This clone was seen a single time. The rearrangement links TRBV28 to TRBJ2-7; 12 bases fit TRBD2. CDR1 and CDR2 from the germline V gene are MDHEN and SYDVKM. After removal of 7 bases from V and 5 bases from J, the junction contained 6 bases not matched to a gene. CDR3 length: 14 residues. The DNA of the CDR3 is TGTGCCAGCACCAGACTAGCGGGGGCCCACGAGCAGTACTTC. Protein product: CASTRLAGAHEQYF.

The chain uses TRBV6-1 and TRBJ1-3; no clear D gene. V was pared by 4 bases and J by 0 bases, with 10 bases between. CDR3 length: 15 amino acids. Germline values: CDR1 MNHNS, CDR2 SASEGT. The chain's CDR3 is CASSVTVFSGNTIYF. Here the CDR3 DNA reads TGTGCCAGCAGTGTTACAGTCTTCTCTGGAAACACCATATATTTT.

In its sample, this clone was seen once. The CDR3 is CASSQRQGSVGELFF. Written as DNA, the CDR3 is TGTGCCAGCAGCCAAAGACAGGGATCCGTCGGGGAGCTGTTTTTT. This chain links TRBV4-2 with TRBJ2-2; 7 positions match TRBD1. The germline CDR1 and CDR2 sequences are LGHNA and YNFKEQ. The CDR3 consists of 15 residues. V dropped 2 bases and J dropped 7; count of bases not matched to a gene: 7.

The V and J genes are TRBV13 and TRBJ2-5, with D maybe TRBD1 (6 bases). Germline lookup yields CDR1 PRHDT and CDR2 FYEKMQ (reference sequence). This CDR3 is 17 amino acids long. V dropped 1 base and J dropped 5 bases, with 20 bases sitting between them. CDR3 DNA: TGTGCCAGCAGCTTAGAGGGTCTGGGGGCCCCGCTCGAGACCCAGTACTTC. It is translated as CASSLEGLGAPLETQYF.

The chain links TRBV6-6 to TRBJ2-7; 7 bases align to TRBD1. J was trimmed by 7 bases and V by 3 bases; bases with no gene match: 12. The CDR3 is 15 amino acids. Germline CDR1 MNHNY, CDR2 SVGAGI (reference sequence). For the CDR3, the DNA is TGTGCCAGCAGTTATTGGGACAGTGGGTCCTGGGAGCAGTACTTC. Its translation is CASSYWDSGSWEQYF.

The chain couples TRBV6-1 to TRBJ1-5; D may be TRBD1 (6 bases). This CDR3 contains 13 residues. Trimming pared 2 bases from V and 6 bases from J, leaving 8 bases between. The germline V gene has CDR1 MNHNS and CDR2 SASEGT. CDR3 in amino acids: CASSESGVQPQHF. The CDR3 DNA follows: TGTGCCAGCAGTGAATCAGGGGTTCAGCCCCAGCATTTT.

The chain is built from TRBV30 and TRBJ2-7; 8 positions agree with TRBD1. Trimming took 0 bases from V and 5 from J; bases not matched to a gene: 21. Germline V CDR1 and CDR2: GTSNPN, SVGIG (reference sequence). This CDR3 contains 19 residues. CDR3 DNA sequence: TGTGCCTGGAGTGTTGAGTACTCGTTGACGGGACAGGCAATAAACGAGCAGTACTTC. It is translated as CAWSVEYSLTGQAINEQYF.

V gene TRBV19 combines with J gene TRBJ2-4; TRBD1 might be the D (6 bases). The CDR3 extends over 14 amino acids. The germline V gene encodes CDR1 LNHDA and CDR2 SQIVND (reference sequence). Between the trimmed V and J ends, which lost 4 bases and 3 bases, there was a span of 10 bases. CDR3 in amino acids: CASSNQGSKNIQYF. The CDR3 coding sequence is TGTGCCAGTAGTAACCAGGGGAGCAAAAACATTCAGTACTTC.

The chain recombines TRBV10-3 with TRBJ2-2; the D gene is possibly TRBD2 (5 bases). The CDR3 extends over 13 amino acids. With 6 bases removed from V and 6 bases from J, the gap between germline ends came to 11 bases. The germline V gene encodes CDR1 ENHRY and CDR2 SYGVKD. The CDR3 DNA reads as TGTGCCATCAGAGGGAGTTGGCCCGGGGAGCTGTTTTTT. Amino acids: CAIRGSWPGELFF.

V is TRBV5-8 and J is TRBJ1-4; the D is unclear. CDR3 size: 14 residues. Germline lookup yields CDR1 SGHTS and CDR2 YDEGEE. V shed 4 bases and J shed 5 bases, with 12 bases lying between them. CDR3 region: CASSHRVSNEKLFF. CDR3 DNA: TGTGCCAGCAGCCACCGGGTCTCAAATGAAAAACTGTTTTTT.